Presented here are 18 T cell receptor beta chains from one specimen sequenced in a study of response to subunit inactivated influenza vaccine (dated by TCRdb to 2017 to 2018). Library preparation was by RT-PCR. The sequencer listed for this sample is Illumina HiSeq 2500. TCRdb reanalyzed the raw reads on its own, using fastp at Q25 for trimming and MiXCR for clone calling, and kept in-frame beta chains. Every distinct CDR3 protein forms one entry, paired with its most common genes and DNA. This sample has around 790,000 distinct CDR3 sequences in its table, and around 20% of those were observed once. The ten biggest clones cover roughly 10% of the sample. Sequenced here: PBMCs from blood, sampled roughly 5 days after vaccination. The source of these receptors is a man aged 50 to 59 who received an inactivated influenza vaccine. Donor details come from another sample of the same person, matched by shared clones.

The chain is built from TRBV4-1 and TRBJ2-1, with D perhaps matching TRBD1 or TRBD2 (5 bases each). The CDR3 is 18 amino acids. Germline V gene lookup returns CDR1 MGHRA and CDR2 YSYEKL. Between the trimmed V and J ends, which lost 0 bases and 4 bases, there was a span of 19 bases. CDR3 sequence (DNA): TGCGCCAGCAGCCAAGAATGGGGACGCACCTCGAAATACAATGAGCAGTTCTTC. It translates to CASSQEWGRTSKYNEQFF.

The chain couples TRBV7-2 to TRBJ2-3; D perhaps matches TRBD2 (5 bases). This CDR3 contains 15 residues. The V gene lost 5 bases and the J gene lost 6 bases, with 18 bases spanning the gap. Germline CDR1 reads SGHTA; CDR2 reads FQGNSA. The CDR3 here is CASSTQTKLGDTQYF. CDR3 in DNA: TGTGCCAGCAGCACCCAGACAAAACTAGGGGATACGCAGTATTTT.

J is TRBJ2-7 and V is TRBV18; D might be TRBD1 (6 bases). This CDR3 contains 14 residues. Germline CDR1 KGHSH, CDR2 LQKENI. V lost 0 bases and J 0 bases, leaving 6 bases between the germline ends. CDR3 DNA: TGTGCCAGCTCACCACCGACAGGCTCCTACGAGCAGTACTTC. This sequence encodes CASSPPTGSYEQYF.

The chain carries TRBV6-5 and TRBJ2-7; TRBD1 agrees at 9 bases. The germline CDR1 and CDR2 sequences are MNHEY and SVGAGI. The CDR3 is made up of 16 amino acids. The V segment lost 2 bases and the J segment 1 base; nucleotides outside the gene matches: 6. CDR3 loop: CASSYGGDRESYEQYF. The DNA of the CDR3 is TGTGCCAGCAGTTACGGAGGGGACAGGGAGTCCTACGAGCAGTACTTC.

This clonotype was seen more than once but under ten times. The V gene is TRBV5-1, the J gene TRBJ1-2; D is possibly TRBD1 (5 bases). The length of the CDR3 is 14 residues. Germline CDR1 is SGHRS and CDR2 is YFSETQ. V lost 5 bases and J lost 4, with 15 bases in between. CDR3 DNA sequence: TGCGCCAGCAGAATGGGGCAGAGGAGCTATGGCTACACCTTC. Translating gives CASRMGQRSYGYTF.

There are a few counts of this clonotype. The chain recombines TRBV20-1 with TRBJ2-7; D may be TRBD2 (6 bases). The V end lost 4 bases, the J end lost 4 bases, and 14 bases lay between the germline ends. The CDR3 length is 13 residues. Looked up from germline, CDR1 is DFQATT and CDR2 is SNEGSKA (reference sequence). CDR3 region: CSAKRQGGYEQYF. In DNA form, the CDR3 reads TGCAGTGCTAAGCGGCAGGGAGGTTACGAGCAGTACTTC.

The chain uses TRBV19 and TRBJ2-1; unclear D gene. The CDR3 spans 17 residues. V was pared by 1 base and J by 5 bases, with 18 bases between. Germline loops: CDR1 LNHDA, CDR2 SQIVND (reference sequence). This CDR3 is CASSIGLGALGDNEQFF. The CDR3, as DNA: TGTGCCAGTAGTATAGGTCTGGGCGCCCTTGGGGACAATGAGCAGTTCTTC.

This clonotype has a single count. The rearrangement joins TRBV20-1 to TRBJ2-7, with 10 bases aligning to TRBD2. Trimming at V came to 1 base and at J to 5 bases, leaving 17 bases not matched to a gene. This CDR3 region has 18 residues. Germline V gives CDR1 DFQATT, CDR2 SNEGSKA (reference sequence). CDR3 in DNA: TGCAGTGCTAGAGTTGGGGTTGGGCTAGCGGGGGCCGCCCACGAGCAGTACTTC. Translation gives CSARVGVGLAGAAHEQYF.

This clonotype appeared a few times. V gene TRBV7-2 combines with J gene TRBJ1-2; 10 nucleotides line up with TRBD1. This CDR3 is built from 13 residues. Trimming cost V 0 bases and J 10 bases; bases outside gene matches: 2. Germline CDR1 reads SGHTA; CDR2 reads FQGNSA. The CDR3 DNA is TGTGCCAGCAGCTTAGCAGGACAGGGGGACTACACCTTC. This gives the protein CASSLAGQGDYTF.

CDR3 residues: CASSPYGTNQETQYF. The DNA of the CDR3 is TGTGCCAGCAGCCCCTACGGGACAAACCAAGAGACCCAGTACTTC. The chain combines TRBV7-8 with TRBJ2-5; tentatively, D is TRBD1 (6 bases). Germline loops: CDR1 SGHVS, CDR2 FQNEAQ. This CDR3 is built from 15 residues. V was trimmed by 5 bases and J by 0 bases, leaving 13 bases between them.

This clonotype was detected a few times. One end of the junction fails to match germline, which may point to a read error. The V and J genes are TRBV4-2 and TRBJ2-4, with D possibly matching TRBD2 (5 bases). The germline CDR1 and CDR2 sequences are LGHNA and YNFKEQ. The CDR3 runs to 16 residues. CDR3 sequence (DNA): TGTGCCAGCAGCCAAGGTAGCATCCTAGCCAAAAACATTCGGTACTTC. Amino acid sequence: CASSQGSILAKNIRYF.

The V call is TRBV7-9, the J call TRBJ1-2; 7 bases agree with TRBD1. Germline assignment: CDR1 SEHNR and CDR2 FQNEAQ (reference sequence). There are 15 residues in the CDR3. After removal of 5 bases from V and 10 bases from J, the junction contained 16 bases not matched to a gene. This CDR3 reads CASSRYSDRPSPYTF. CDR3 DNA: TGTGCCAGCAGCAGATACTCGGACAGGCCCTCGCCCTACACCTTC.

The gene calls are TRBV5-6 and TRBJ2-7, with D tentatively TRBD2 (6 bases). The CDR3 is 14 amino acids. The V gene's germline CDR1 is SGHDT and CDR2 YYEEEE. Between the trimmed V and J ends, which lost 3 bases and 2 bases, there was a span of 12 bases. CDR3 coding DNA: TGTGCCAGCAGCTCCGGGACTTGGGCCTACGAGCAGTACTTC. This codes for CASSSGTWAYEQYF.

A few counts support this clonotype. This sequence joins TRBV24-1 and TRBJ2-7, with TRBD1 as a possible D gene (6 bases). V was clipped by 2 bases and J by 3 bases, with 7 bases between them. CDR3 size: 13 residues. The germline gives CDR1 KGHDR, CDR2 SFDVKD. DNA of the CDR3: TGTGCCACCAGTGATTCGACAGGCTACGAGCAGTACTTC. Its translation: CATSDSTGYEQYF.

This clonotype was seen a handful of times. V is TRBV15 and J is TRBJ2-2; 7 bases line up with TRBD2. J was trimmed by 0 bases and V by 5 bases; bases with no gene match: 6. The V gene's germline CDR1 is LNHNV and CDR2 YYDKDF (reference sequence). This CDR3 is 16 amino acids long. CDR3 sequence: CATSFRGSTNTGELFF. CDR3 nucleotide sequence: TGTGCCACCAGCTTTCGCGGGAGTACGAACACCGGGGAGCTGTTTTTT.

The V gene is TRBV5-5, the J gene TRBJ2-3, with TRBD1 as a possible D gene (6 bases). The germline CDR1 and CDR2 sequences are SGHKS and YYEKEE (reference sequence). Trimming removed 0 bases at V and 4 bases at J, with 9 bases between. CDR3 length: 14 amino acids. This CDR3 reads CASSLEQGPDTQYF. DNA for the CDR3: TGTGCCAGCAGCTTGGAGCAGGGGCCAGATACGCAGTATTTT.

In DNA form, the CDR3 reads TGTGCCAGCAGTCCGACAGGCTCTGGGGCCAACGTCCTGACTTTC. Protein: CASSPTGSGANVLTF. The chain links TRBV28 to TRBJ2-6; D is possibly TRBD1 (6 bases). The germline V gene has CDR1 MDHEN and CDR2 SYDVKM. V was trimmed by 5 bases and J by 0 bases, leaving 8 bases between them. The CDR3 has 15 amino acids.

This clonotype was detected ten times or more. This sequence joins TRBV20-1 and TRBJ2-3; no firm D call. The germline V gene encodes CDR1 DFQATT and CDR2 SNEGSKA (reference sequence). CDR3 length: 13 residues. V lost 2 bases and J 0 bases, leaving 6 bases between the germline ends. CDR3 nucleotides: TGCAGTGCTAGACCCGGGAGCACAGATACGCAGTATTTT. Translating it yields CSARPGSTDTQYF.